This T cell receptor beta chain was documented in a study of shared clonotypes between healthy human individuals. The table lists this clone with a few counts. Terminally differentiated effector memory CD45RA+ cells were left out of the naive CD8 fraction, which was CD45RO-negative and positively selected for CCR7. The CDR3 extends over 16 amino acids. The V gene's germline CDR1 is LGHNA and CDR2 YSLEER. The trim removed 3 bases at V and 7 bases at J, leaving 10 bases unmatched. The table came from immunoSEQ multiplex PCR; TCRdb's copy has only in-frame clones and leaves some out. This table holds about 680,000 clones, roughly 94% found once.

What was sequenced was naive CD8+ T cells sorted from blood. The chain carries TRBV4-3 and TRBJ2-7; 12 nucleotides align to TRBD1. This sequence was found in a man aged 30-40 years in good health. The CDR3 DNA is TGCGCCAGCAGCCACTTCGTGGGACAGGGGGCAGAGGAGCAGTACTTC. It codes for CASSHFVGQGAEEQYF.